This T cell receptor beta chain appears in the sequencing data of a study of tumor-infiltrating lymphocytes in primary liver carcinoma. It was unsorted whole blood that yielded blood RNA, and germline DNA was also extracted. Total RNA amounting to around 530 ng was the source from which TCR beta cDNA was made with a constant-region primer. Each TCR beta library was derived from three nested multiplex PCR rounds that employed slightly modified ARM-PCR. TRBV1-TRBV30 forward and Cbeta reverse primers drove the first two approximately 10-cycle rounds. TCRdb re-called the multiplex PCR reads with MiXCR, one entry per CDR3 protein. The sample holds fewer than 350,000 distinct CDR3 sequences, about 62% seen once. In regard to this clonotype: One base away lies a much larger clone, so this may be a sequencing read error.

CDR1 MGHRA and CDR2 YSYEKL come from the germline V gene. There are 16 residues in the CDR3. V gave up 4 bases and J gave up 3 bases, with 18 bases separating them. The TCR originated in a man aged 35 to 55 with primary liver carcinoma and hepatitis B virus infection. The chain uses TRBV4-1 and TRBJ1-1; D possibly corresponds to TRBD1 (5 bases). The sequenced sample consisted of peripheral blood. For the CDR3, the DNA is TGCGCCAGCAGCCGAGAAGAATCAGGAGGGGACACTGAAGCTTTCTTT. Encoded protein: CASSREESGGDTEAFF.